A selection of T cell receptor beta chains follows, all from one sample in a study of cytomegalovirus exposure and HLA in healthy donors. The repertoire was sequenced with immunoSEQ multiplex PCR; TCRdb's copy has only in-frame clones and lacks some. The sample lists some 190,000 clones, about 77% occurring once. Material: PBMCs. Receptor source: a female donor in good health and CMV-seronegative. CDR3s include the opening cysteine and the closing phenylalanine or tryptophan. D genes are given only for firm matches. Clone size, where shown, is once, few, many, or a class for clones that have expanded.

few	TRBV5-8	-	TRBJ2-7	CASSRTGYEQYF	TGTGCCAGCAGCCGTACTGGCTACGAGCAGTACTTC
few	TRBV25-1	-	TRBJ1-4	CASSDHEEKLFF	TGTGCCAGCAGTGATCACGAGGAAAAACTGTTTTTT
-	TRBV5-4	-	TRBJ2-5	CASSQDAGTTVQYF	TGTGCCAGCAGCCAAGACGCCGGGACAACCGTTCAGTACTTC
-	TRBV7-2	TRBD2	TRBJ2-7	CASRHGRSGGLSREQYF	TGTGCCAGCAGACATGGACGTAGCGGGGGTCTCTCGAGAGAGCAGTACTTC
-	TRBV30	-	TRBJ2-7	CAWSWTVKSYEQYF	TGTGCCTGGAGTTGGACAGTCAAATCCTACGAGCAGTACTTC
-	TRBV27	-	TRBJ2-3	CASSLGQGTDTQYF	TGTGCCAGCAGTTTAGGGCAGGGCACAGATACGCAGTATTTT
-	TRBV7-2	TRBD1	TRBJ2-5	CASSSPQGVQETQYF	TGTGCCAGCAGCTCCCCACAGGGGGTTCAAGAGACCCAGTACTTC
once	TRBV9	TRBD1	TRBJ2-2	CASSVGQGPGELFF	TGTGCCAGCAGCGTGGGACAGGGACCCGGGGAGCTGTTTTTT
-	TRBV5-1	TRBD1	TRBJ2-7	CASSRGQGGDEQYF	TGCGCCAGCAGCAGGGGACAGGGAGGTGACGAGCAGTACTTC
-	TRBV11-3	TRBD1	TRBJ2-7	CASSSRQGKGSDEQYF	TGTGCCAGCAGCTCCCGACAGGGTAAAGGTTCGGACGAGCAGTACTTC
few	TRBV9	TRBD2	TRBJ2-5	CASSPQRWGGETQYF	TGTGCCAGCAGCCCACAGCGTTGGGGAGGGGAGACCCAGTACTTC
-	TRBV6-6	TRBD1	TRBJ2-3	CASSYGQGETDTQYF	TGTGCCAGCAGTTATGGACAGGGGGAAACAGATACGCAGTATTTT
-	TRBV6-1	TRBD1	TRBJ1-5	CASKAEQGFTQPQHF	TGTGCCAGCAAGGCTGAACAGGGGTTTACTCAGCCCCAGCATTTT
-	TRBV5-8	-	TRBJ1-5	CASSLGWLSSNQPQHF	TGTGCCAGCAGCTTGGGGTGGTTGAGTAGCAATCAGCCCCAGCATTTT
-	TRBV2	TRBD1	TRBJ1-2	CARADRTGKAYGYTF	TGTGCCAGAGCCGACAGGACAGGGAAGGCCTATGGCTACACCTTC
once	TRBV5-1	-	TRBJ2-7	CASSLITGSEQYF	TGCGCCAGCAGCTTAATTACAGGGTCCGAGCAGTACTTC
-	TRBV19	TRBD1	TRBJ1-2	CASSGQDYGYTF	TGTGCCAGTTCCGGACAGGACTATGGCTACACCTTC
-	TRBV20-1	-	TRBJ2-1	CSAGGYNEQFF	TGCAGTGCCGGGGGCTACAATGAGCAGTTCTTC
-	TRBV7-9	TRBD1	TRBJ1-2	CASSFSDRENYGYTF	TGTGCCAGCAGCTTTTCGGACAGGGAAAACTATGGCTACACCTTC
once	TRBV15	-	TRBJ1-1	CATSRDPPLEAEAFF	TGTGCCACCAGCAGAGATCCCCCCCTCGAGGCTGAAGCTTTCTTT
few	TRBV6-1	-	TRBJ2-2	CASRNPWTVGELFF	TGTGCCAGCAGGAACCCCTGGACAGTCGGGGAGCTGTTTTTT
once	TRBV2	-	TRBJ2-1	CASSEAGGSYNEQFF	TGTGCCAGCAGTGAAGCGGGGGGCTCCTACAATGAGCAGTTCTTC
-	TRBV7-3	-	TRBJ2-7	CASSSASGGEDGVYEQYF	TGTGCCAGCAGCTCCGCCAGTGGAGGGGAGGATGGGGTCTACGAGCAGTACTTC
-	TRBV2	TRBD1	TRBJ1-4	CASSEGTGVGKLFF	TGTGCCAGCAGTGAGGGGACAGGGGTTGGAAAACTGTTTTTT
-	TRBV14	-	TRBJ2-7	CASSGLANYEQYF	TGTGCCAGCAGCGGCCTAGCGAACTACGAGCAGTACTTC
-	TRBV11-1	-	TRBJ2-4	CASSLGGPNLAKNIQYF	TGTGCCAGCAGCTTAGGGGGGCCGAACTTAGCCAAAAACATTCAGTACTTC
-	TRBV9	TRBD1	TRBJ2-7	CASSPGDSSSYEQYF	TGTGCCAGCAGCCCAGGGGACAGTAGCTCCTACGAGCAGTACTTC
-	TRBV9	TRBD2	TRBJ2-3	CASSVASGGITDTQYF	TGTGCCAGCAGCGTAGCTAGCGGGGGAATCACAGATACGCAGTATTTT
-	TRBV30	-	TRBJ1-6	CAWSVGSVGQRNSPLHF	TGTGCCTGGAGTGTAGGATCGGTTGGACAGAGGAATTCACCCCTCCACTTT
-	TRBV30	TRBD2	TRBJ2-1	CARRTAGGHEQFF	TGTGCTCGGAGGACGGCGGGAGGGCATGAGCAGTTCTTC
-	TRBV30	-	TRBJ2-1	CARSGDTYNEQFF	TGTGCCCGGAGTGGGGACACCTACAATGAGCAGTTCTTC
-	TRBV25-1	-	TRBJ1-3	CASRSSGEGRNTIYF	TGTGCCAGCAGGTCATCAGGGGAGGGCCGAAACACCATATATTTT
-	TRBV30	TRBD2	TRBJ2-1	CAWRSSGSWNEQFF	TGTGCCTGGAGGTCTAGCGGGAGTTGGAATGAGCAGTTCTTC
-	TRBV5-6	TRBD1	TRBJ2-7	CASSPTGQGNEQYF	TGTGCCAGCAGCCCAACGGGACAGGGAAACGAGCAGTACTTC
-	TRBV5-1	TRBD2	TRBJ2-7	CASSFSTRLAGAQSTYEQYF	TGCGCCAGCAGCTTTTCGACCCGGCTAGCGGGGGCACAGTCCACCTACGAGCAGTACTTC
-	TRBV15	-	TRBJ1-3	CATSRDSAGNAGNTIYF	TGTGCCACCAGCAGAGATAGCGCGGGTAACGCTGGAAACACCATATATTTT
-	TRBV6-5	-	TRBJ1-1	CASRGPSPGGAEAFF	TGTGCCAGCAGAGGTCCGTCACCCGGGGGGGCTGAAGCTTTCTTT
-	TRBV7-2	-	TRBJ2-1	CASSFLSGSTYNEQFF	TGTGCCAGCAGCTTTTTATCGGGATCAACCTACAATGAGCAGTTCTTC
-	TRBV27	-	TRBJ2-7	CASSPARGAKSYEQYF	TGTGCCAGCAGTCCAGCGCGGGGCGCAAAGTCCTACGAGCAGTACTTC
few	TRBV25-1	TRBD1	TRBJ2-7	CASKGQGAVEQYF	TGTGCCAGCAAGGGACAGGGGGCTGTCGAGCAGTACTTC
once	TRBV4-1	TRBD1	TRBJ2-7	CASSQEGTGAYEQYF	TGCGCCAGCAGCCAAGAGGGGACAGGCGCCTACGAGCAGTACTTC
-	TRBV6-4	-	TRBJ2-3	CASSTTETDTQYF	TGTGCCAGCAGTACGACAGAAACAGATACGCAGTATTTT
few	TRBV6-6	TRBD1	TRBJ1-3	CASSGDSSGNTIYF	TGTGCCAGCAGCGGGGACAGTTCTGGAAACACCATATATTTT
-	TRBV2	-	TRBJ2-5	CASSRKIETQYF	TGTGCCAGCAGCAGGAAGATTGAGACCCAGTACTTC
-	TRBV15	-	TRBJ1-1	CATSRDGGPSTEAFF	TGTGCCACCAGCAGAGACGGGGGGCCTAGTACTGAAGCTTTCTTT
-	TRBV5-4	-	TRBJ1-2	CASSFPLGDYGYTF	TGTGCCAGCAGCTTTCCCCTCGGGGACTATGGCTACACCTTC
few	TRBV27	TRBD2	TRBJ2-1	CASSLIGLAGARRNEQFF	TGTGCCAGCAGTTTAATCGGCCTAGCGGGAGCACGGCGAAACGAGCAGTTCTTC
-	TRBV5-6	-	TRBJ2-1	CASSFSGNEQFF	TGTGCCAGCAGCTTTAGCGGAAATGAGCAGTTCTTC
-	TRBV9	-	TRBJ1-1	CASSAIPNTEAFF	TGTGCCAGCAGCGCAATCCCGAACACTGAAGCTTTCTTT
-	TRBV29-1	TRBD1	TRBJ2-2	CSADRAAGELFF	TGCAGCGCCGACAGGGCCGCCGGGGAGCTGTTTTTT
-	TRBV11-2	-	TRBJ2-7	CASSLDLRGEQYF	TGTGCCAGCAGCTTAGATTTGCGGGGCGAGCAGTACTTC